This T cell receptor beta chain derives from a study of Ad26.COV2.S vaccination and SARS-CoV-2 variants. About the research overall: A COV1001 Ad26.COV2.S trial-arm participant provided the sample.

Measured with immunoSEQ multiplex PCR; TCRdb has only the in-frame clones, and not every one. The sample contains about 390,000 clones, 80% to 95% of which appear only once. Regarding this clone: Its antigen is not known.

Study-wide findings and caveats: The analyses of TCR breadth and depth may have understated the size of total T cell responses. Measurement of non-spike TCR breadth gave similar results in vaccine and placebo recipients.

The sample's treatment: some 20 received Ad26.COV2.S at low or high dose, single or two shots; several received placebo; per-sample allocation not given. The samples were gathered on day 63 after the first injection of vaccine or placebo. This CDR3 spans 14 amino acids. Trimming cost V 1 base and J 9 bases, with 13 bases left between them. CDR1 and CDR2 (germline): SGHTA, FQGNSA. The specimen comprised peripheral blood, sampled in a trial of Ad26.COV2.S vaccine versus placebo. This sequence joins TRBV7-2 and TRBJ2-1, with D perhaps TRBD2 (5 bases). The receptor comes from a person aged 18-65 years who received the Ad26.COV2.S COVID-19 vaccine or a placebo. As DNA, the CDR3 is TGTGCCAGCAGCTTAGATTTGGGTCGGGGTGAGCAGTTCTTC. Translated: CASSLDLGRGEQFF.